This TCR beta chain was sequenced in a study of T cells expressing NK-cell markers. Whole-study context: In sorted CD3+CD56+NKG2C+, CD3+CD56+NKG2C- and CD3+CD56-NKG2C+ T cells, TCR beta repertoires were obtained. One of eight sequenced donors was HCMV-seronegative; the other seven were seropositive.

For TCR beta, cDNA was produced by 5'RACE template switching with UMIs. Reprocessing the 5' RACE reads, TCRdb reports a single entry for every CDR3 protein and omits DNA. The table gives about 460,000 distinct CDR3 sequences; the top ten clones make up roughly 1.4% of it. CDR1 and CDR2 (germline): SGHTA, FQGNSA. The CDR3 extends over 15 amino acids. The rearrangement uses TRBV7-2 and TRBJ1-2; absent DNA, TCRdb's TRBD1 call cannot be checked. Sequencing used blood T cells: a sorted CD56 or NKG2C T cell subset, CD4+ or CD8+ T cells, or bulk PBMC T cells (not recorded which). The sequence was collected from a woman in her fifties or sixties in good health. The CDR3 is CASSLALPGAYGYTF.